This T cell receptor beta chain was profiled in a study of blood T cell repertoires in COVID-19. Trimming took off 5 bases at V and 4 bases at J, with 17 bases between the two ends. The CDR3 spans 15 residues. In germline, CDR1 is SEHNR, CDR2 FQNEAQ (reference sequence). TCRdb's table, derived via immunoSEQ multiplex PCR, lists solely in-frame clones and lacks some. The sample includes a few hundred thousand clones, more than 75% of them seen just once. Participants were aged about 18 to 100 years, lived in over 20 US areas, and enrolled virtually. Participant-reported clinical history was the basis for cohort assignment.

The V and J genes are TRBV7-9 and TRBJ1-2; the D is unclear. This receptor was taken from a man aged 25-40 years in a cohort exposed to, infected with or recovered from COVID-19 (not recorded which). The sample was PBMCs or T cells enriched from blood (not recorded which). The chain's CDR3 is CASSSSTEVFYGYTF. As DNA, the CDR3 is TGTGCCAGCAGCAGTAGCACGGAAGTCTTCTATGGCTACACCTTC.